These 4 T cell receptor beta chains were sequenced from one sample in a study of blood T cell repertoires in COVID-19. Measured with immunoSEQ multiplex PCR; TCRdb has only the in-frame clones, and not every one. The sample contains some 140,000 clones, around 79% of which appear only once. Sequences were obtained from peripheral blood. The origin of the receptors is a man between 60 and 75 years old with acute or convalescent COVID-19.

Here the CDR3 reads CASSLFNNEQFF. As DNA, the CDR3 is TGTGCCAGCAGCTTGTTCAACAATGAGCAGTTCTTC. The chain uses TRBV7-2 and TRBJ2-1; D gene uncertain. V was pared by 3 bases and J by 5 bases, with 5 bases between. Germline CDR1 SGHTA, CDR2 FQGNSA. The CDR3 loop spans 12 amino acids.

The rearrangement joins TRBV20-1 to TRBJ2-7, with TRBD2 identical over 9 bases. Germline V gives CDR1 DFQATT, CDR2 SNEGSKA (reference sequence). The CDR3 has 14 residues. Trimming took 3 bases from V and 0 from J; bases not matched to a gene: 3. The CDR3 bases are TGCAGTGCTAGTATTAGCGGGAGCTCCTACGAGCAGTACTTC. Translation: CSASISGSSYEQYF.

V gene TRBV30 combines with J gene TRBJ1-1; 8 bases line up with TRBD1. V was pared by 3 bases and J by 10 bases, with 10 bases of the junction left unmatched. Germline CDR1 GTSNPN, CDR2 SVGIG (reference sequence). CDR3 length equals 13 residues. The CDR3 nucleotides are TGTGCCTGGAGCGGGACAGGCTATCGTGGAGCTTTCTTT. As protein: CAWSGTGYRGAFF.

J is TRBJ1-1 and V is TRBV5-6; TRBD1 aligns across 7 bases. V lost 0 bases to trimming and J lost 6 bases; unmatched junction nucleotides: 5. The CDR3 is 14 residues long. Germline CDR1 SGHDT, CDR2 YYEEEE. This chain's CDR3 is CASSLASTGAEAFF. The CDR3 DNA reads TGTGCCAGCAGCTTGGCCTCTACAGGGGCTGAAGCTTTCTTT.